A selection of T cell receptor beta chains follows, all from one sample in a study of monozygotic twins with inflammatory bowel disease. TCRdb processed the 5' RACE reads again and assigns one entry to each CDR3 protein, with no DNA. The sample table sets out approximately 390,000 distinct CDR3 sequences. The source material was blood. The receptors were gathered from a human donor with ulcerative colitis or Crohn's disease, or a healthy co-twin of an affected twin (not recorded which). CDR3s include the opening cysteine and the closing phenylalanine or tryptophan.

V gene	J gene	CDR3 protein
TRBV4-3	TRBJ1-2	CASSQGRTGSNYGYTF
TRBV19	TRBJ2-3	CASNRAGGTDTQYF
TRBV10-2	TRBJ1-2	CASSLANSGGPYGYTF
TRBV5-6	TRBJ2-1	CASSLYWGDRLAGEVEQFF
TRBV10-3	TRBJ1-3	CAIGRETSGNTIYF
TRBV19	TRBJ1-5	CASSMTLGHPGQPQHF
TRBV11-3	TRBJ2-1	CASSPIGHRNEQFF
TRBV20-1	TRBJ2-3	CSAAGTMIMGTDTQYF
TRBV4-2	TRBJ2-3	CASSKAGRDTQYF
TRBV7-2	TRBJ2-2	CASSLVGPMNTGELFF
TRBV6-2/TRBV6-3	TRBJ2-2	CASSYPGRLAGGGPNTGELFF
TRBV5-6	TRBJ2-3	CASRVWADTQYF
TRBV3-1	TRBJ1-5	CASSPLGGGNQPQHF
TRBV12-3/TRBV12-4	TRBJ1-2	CASSTRRGLYGYTF
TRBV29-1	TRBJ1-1	CSAGVMGTEAFF
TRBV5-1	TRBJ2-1	CASTRGGTSPPTQFF
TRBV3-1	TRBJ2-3	CASSQNPTGGDTQYF
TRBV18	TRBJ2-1	CASSPAGVYNEQFF
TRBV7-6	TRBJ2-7	CASSGGQGAYEQYF
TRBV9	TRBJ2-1	CASSVETGGPNEQFF
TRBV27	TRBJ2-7	CASSLWREAEQYF
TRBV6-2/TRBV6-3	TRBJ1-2	CASSYSVWTYGYTF
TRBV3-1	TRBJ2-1	CASSQVSWTSHFYEQFF
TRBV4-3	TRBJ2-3	CASSQLREYTQYF
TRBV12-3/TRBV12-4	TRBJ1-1	CASSLGRGRGTEAFF
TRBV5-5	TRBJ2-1	CASSLVLAGVYEQFF
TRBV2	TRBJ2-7	CASTLPGHGEQYF
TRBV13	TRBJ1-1	CASSTRDIVNTEAFF